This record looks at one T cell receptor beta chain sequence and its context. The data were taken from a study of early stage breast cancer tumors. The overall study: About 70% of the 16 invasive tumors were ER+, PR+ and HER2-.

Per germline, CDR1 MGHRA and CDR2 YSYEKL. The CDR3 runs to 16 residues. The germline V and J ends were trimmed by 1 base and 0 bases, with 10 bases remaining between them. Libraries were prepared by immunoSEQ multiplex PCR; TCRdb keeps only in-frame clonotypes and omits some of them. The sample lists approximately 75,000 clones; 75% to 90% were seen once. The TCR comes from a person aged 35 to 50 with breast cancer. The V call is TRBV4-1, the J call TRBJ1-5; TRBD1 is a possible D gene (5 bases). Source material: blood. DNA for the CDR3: TGCGCCAGCAGCCAAGCCGAGGGGCGTAGCAATCAGCCCCAGCATTTT. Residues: CASSQAEGRSNQPQHF.